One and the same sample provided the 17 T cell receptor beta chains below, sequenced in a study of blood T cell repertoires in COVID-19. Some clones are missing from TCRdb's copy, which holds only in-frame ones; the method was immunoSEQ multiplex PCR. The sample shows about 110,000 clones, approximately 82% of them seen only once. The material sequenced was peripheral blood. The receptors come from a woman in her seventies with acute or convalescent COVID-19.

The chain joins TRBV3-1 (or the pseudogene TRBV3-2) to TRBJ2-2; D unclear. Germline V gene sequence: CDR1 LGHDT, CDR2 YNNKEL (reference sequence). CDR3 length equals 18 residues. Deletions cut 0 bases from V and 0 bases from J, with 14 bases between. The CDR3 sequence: CASSQETQATANTGELFF. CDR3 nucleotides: TGTGCCAGCAGCCAAGAGACACAAGCAACAGCGAACACCGGGGAGCTGTTTTTT.

The CDR3 nucleotides are TGTGCCAGCAGCACAGACTCTGGAAACACCATATATTTT. Its protein product is CASSTDSGNTIYF. This sequence joins TRBV6-5 and TRBJ1-3; D is undetermined. V gave up 6 bases and J gave up 0 bases, with 6 bases separating them. CDR3 length equals 13 residues. CDR1 MNHEY and CDR2 SVGAGI come from the germline V gene.

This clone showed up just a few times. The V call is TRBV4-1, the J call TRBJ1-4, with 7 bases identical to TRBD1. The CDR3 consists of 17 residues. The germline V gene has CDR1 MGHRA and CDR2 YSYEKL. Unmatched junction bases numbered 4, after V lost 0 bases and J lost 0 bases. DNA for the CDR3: TGCGCCAGCAGCCAAGAGGACAGGTTCGCAACTAATGAAAAACTGTTTTTT. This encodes CASSQEDRFATNEKLFF.

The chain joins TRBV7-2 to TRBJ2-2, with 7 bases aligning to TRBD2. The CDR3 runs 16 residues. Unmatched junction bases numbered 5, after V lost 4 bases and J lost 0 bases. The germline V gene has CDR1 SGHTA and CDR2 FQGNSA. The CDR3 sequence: CASSSGGTANTGELFF. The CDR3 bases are TGTGCCAGCAGCTCCGGGGGGACGGCGAACACCGGGGAGCTGTTTTTT.

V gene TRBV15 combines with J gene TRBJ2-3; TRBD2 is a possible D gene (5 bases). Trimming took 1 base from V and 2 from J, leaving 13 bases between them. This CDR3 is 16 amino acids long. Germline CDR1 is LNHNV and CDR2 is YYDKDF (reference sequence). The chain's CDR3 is CATSRAILGDTDTQYF. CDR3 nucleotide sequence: TGTGCCACCAGCAGAGCTATCCTCGGGGACACAGATACGCAGTATTTT.

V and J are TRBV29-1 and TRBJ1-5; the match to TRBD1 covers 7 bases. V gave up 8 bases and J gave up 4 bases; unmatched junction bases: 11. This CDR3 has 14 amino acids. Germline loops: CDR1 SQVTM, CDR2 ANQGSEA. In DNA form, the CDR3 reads TGCAGCTCGGGACAGACAGTAACTAATCAGCCCCAGCATTTT. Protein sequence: CSSGQTVTNQPQHF.

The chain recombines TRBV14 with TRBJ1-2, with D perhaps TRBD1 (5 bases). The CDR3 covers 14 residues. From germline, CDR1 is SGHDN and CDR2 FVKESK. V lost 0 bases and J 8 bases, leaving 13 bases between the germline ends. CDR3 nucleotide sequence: TGTGCCAGCAGCCAAGATAGGGGCCCAAGGGGCTACACCTTC. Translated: CASSQDRGPRGYTF.

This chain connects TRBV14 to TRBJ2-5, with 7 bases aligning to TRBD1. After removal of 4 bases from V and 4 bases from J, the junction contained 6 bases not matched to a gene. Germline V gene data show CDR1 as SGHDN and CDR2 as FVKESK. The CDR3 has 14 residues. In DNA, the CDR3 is TGTGCCAGCAGCCCACAGGGGATTCCAGAGACCCAGTACTTC. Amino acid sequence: CASSPQGIPETQYF.

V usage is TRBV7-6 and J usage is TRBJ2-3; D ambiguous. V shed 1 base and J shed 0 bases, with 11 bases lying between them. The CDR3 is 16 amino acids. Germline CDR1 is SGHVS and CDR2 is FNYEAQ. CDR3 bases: TGTGCCAGCAGCTTAGGGGCCACCCCAAGCACAGATACGCAGTATTTT. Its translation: CASSLGATPSTDTQYF.

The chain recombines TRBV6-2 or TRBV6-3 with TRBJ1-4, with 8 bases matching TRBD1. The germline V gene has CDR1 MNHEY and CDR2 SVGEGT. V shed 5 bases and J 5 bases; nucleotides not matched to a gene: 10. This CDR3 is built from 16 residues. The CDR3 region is CASSPGGQGPNEKLFF. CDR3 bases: TGTGCCAGCAGTCCAGGAGGACAGGGACCAAATGAAAAACTGTTTTTT.

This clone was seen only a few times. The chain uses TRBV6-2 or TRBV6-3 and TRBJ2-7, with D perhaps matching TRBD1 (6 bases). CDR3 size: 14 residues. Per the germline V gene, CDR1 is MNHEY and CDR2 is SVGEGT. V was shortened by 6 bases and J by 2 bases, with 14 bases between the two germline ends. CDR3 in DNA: TGTGCCAGCAGCAAACCTACAGGGCCCTACGAGCAGTACGTC. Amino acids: CASSKPTGPYEQYV.

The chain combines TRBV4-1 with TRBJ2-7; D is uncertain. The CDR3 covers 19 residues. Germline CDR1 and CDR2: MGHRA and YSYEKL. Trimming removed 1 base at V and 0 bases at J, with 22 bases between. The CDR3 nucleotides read TGCGCCAGCAGCCAAGCCTATATAAGGCCAGGCGATAGCTCCTACGAGCAGTACTTC. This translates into CASSQAYIRPGDSSYEQYF.

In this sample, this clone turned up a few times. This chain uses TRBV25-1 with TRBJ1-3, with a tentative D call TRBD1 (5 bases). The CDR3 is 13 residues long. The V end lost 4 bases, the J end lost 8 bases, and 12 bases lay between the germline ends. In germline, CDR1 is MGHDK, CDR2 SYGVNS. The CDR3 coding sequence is TGTGCCAGCAGTGGCAGGGTTCGGGACACCATATATTTT. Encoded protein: CASSGRVRDTIYF.

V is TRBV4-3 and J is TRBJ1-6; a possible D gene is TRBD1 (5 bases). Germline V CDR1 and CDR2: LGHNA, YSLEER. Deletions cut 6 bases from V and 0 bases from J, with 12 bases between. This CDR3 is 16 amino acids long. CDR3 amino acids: CASSQGLGSYNSPLHF. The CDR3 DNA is TGCGCCAGCAGTCAGGGACTGGGCTCCTATAATTCACCCCTCCACTTT.

The CDR3 region is CASSTGPGGANEQFF. For the CDR3, the DNA is TGTGCCAGTAGTACAGGGCCGGGGGGGGCCAATGAGCAGTTCTTC. This sequence joins TRBV19 and TRBJ2-1, with 8 nucleotides matching TRBD2. Germline V gene sequence: CDR1 LNHDA, CDR2 SQIVND (reference sequence). After removal of 4 bases from V and 6 bases from J, the junction contained 8 bases not matched to a gene. The CDR3 totals 15 residues.

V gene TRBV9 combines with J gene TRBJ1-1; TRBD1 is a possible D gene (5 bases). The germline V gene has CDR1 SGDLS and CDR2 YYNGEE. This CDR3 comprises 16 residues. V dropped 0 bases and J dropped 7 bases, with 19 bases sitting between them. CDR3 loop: CASSVGIGSGAVEAFF. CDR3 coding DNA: TGTGCCAGCAGCGTAGGAATCGGCAGTGGGGCAGTTGAAGCTTTCTTT.

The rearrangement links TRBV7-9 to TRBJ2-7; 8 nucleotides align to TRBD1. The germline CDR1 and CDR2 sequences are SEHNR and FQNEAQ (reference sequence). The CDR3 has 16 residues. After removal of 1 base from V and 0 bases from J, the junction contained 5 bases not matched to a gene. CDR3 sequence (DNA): TGTGCCAGCAGCTTAGATCAGGGGGCCCTCTCCTACGAGCAGTACTTC. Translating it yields CASSLDQGALSYEQYF. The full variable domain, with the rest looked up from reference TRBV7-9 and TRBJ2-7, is DTGVSQNPRHKITKRGQNVTFRCDPISEHNRLYWYRQTLGQGPEFLTYFQNEAQLEKSRLLSDRFSAERPKGSFSTLEIQRTEQGDSAMYLCASSLDQGALSYEQYFGPGTRLTVT.